Reported below is one T cell receptor beta chain. The sample comes from a study of T cells after somatic rescue of genetic block. TCRdb's table, derived via immunoSEQ multiplex PCR, lists solely in-frame clones and lacks some. The table includes 68,000 or so clones, about nine tenths detected once. The CDR3 runs 14 residues. The V end was cut by 4 bases, the J end by 1 base, with 11 bases between. In germline, CDR1 is SGHRS, CDR2 YFSETQ. V is TRBV5-1 and J is TRBJ1-1, with D maybe TRBD1 (6 bases). The sample taken for sequencing was peripheral blood mononuclear cells (PBMCs). The sequence was obtained from a man aged 40-49 years. CDR3 nucleotides: TGCGCCAGCAGCACCGACAGGAAGAACACTGAAGCTTTCTTT. This codes for CASSTDRKNTEAFF.